This TCR beta chain was sequenced in a study of vaccination and CD4 T cells after COVID-19. For the study at large: Nasal swab PCR detected SARS-CoV-2 in convalescent patients; about 10 had mild disease, one severe.

As for treatment: roughly ten-day PBMC culture with coronavirus spike peptide pools or control peptides (ViraFEST assay). ViraFEST enlarged antigen-specific T cell populations with peptide pools and afterwards sequenced TCRs. The medium had half its volume replaced with fresh IL-2 medium on days 3 and 7. Regarding this clonotype: Antigen: not known.

The assay that was used to sequence DNA from cultured CD4+ T cells was the Oncomine TCR Beta short-read assay. TCRdb analysed the PCR reads with MiXCR anew, one entry per CDR3 protein. Of roughly 7,500 distinct CDR3 sequences in the sample, under 80% were seen once. The CDR3 is 10 amino acids. Trimming shortened V by 11 bases and J by 10 bases, and 14 bases separated the two germline ends. The germline V gene encodes CDR1 SEHNR and CDR2 FQNEAQ (reference sequence). The sample consisted of CD4+ T cells from blood, cultured in vitro. The V and J genes are TRBV7-9 and TRBJ1-1, with D hard to call. The TCR was taken from a human donor who had recovered from COVID-19. The CDR3 sequence: CAGAGEGAFF. In DNA, the CDR3 is TGTGCCGGAGCCGGGGAGGGAGCTTTCTTT.